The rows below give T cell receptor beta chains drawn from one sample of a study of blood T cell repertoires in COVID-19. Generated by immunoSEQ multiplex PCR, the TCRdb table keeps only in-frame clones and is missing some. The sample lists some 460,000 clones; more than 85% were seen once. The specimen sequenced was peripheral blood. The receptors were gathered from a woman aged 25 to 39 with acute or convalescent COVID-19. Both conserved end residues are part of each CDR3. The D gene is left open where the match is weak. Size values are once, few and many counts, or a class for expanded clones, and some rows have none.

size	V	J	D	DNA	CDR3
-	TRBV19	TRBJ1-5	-	TGTGCCAGTAGTATAGATAGGAGGTTTTCTTCGCCCCAGCATTTT	CASSIDRRFSSPQHF
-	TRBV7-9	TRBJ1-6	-	TGTGCCAGCAGCCAGGGGAAAGGGGCAATAAATTCACCCCTCCACTTT	CASSQGKGAINSPLHF
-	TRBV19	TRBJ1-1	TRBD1	TGTGCCAGTTCCAGGGGGCGAGGGACTGAAGCTTTCTTT	CASSRGRGTEAFF
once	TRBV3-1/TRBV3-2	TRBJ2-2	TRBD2	TGTGCCAGCAGCCGACGGACTAGCGGGGGCCGGAACACCGGGGAGCTGTTTTTT	CASSRRTSGGRNTGELFF
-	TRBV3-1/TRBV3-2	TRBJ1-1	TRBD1	TGTGCCAGCAGCCCCAGGTCGGGACAGGGCCTGTTTGAAGCTTTCTTT	CASSPRSGQGLFEAFF
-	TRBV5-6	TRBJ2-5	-	TGTGCCAGCAGGGCACAACGAGAGACCCAGTACTTC	CASRAQRETQYF
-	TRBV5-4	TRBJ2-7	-	TGTGCCAGCAGCTTGGGGAGGGGCACAGATTATCCCTACGAGCAGTACTTC	CASSLGRGTDYPYEQYF
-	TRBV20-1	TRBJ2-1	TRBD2	TGCAGTGCTAGTGTAAGAGCGGGGGGGCCAAATGAGCAGTTCTTC	CSASVRAGGPNEQFF
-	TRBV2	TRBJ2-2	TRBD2	TGTGCCAGCACCGGACTAGCGGGGGGGCGAACCGGGGAGCTGTTTTTT	CASTGLAGGRTGELFF
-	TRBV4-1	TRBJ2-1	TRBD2	TGCGCCAGCAGCCAAGCCGGGGGGGCTTCCTACAATGAGCAGTTCTTC	CASSQAGGASYNEQFF
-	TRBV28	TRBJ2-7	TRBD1	TGTGCCAGCAGGGGGGGACAGGGGCGCAACGAGCAGTACTTC	CASRGGQGRNEQYF
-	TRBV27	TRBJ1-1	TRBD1	TGTGCCAGCAGTTTATCACCGGGACAGGGTCCCACTGAAGCTTTCTTT	CASSLSPGQGPTEAFF
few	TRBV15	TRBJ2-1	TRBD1	TGTGCCACCAGCAGAGAGGCGGGAGACAGGGGGAGTGAGCAGTTCTTC	CATSREAGDRGSEQFF
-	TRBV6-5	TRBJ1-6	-	TGTGCCAGCAGCGACAGCCTTTGGGATAATTCACCCCTCCACTTT	CASSDSLWDNSPLHF
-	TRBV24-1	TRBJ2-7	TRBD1	TGTGCCACCAGTGATTTAACCCAGGCGGACAGGGCCTCTGACGAGCAGTACTTC	CATSDLTQADRASDEQYF
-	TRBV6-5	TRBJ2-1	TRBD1	TGTGCCACCGGGACAGGGCCCAATGAGCAGTTCTTC	CATGTGPNEQFF
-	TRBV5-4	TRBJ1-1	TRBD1	TGTGCCAGCAGCTTTGGCCCTGACAGGGCGGAAGCTTTCTTT	CASSFGPDRAEAFF
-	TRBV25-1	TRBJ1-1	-	TGTGCCAGCAGTGCCCCCAGGGGCCGGGGCACTGAAGCTTTCTTT	CASSAPRGRGTEAFF
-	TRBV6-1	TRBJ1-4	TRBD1	TGTGCCAGCAGTGAAGAGGGTTTGGGGACAGGGTATGAAAAACTGTTTTTT	CASSEEGLGTGYEKLFF
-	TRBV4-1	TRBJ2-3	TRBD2	TGCGCCAGCAGTACGGGACTAGTAAACACAGATACGCAGTATTTT	CASSTGLVNTDTQYF
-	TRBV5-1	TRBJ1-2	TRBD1	TGCGCCAGCAGCTCGATTAGGGGGCTGGATAACTATGGCTACACCTTC	CASSSIRGLDNYGYTF
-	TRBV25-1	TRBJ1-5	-	TGTGCCAGCAGTGAACCCGGACAGTCCAATCAGCCCCAGCATTTT	CASSEPGQSNQPQHF
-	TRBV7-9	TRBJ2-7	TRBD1	TGTGCCAGCAGCCCGACAGGGCTTGACGAGCAGTACTTC	CASSPTGLDEQYF
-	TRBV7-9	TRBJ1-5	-	TGTGCCAGCAGCTTGGACACTAGCAATCAGCCCCAGCATTTT	CASSLDTSNQPQHF
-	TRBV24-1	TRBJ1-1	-	TGTGCCACCAGTGGTTCCGGGACATCAGCCCAAGTGACTTTCTTT	CATSGSGTSAQVTFF
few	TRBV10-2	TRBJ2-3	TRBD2	TGCGCCAGCAGAGTACCCCGGGGGGGCGCAGATACGCAGTATTTT	CASRVPRGGADTQYF
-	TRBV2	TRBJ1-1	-	TGTGCCAGCAGTGCACAAATGAACACTGAAGCTTTCTTT	CASSAQMNTEAFF
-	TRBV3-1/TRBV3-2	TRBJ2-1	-	TGTGCCAGCAGATCCCCTCGGGATGAGCAGTTCTTC	CASRSPRDEQFF
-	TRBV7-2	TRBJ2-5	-	TGTGCCAGCAGCTTCGGTCCCGGGGGGACCCAGTACTTC	CASSFGPGGTQYF
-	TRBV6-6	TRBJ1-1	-	TGTGCCAGCAGTAGTAGATCTGAAGCTTTCTTT	CASSSRSEAFF
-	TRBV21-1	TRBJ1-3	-	TGTGCCAGCAGCAAAGGGCTGACAGAAGGAAACACCATATATTTT	CASSKGLTEGNTIYF
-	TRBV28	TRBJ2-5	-	TGTGCCAGCAGGGGTCGCGACTCAACAGGGTCTTCTGAGACCCAGTACTTC	CASRGRDSTGSSETQYF
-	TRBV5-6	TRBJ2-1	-	TGTGCCAGCAGCTCCTGGGGCCTATATTACAATGAGCAGTTCTTC	CASSSWGLYYNEQFF
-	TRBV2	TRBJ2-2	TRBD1	TGTGCCAGCAGTAGGACAGGGGAGGCGAACACCGGGGAGCTGTTTTTT	CASSRTGEANTGELFF
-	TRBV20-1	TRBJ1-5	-	TGCAGTGCAGGAGATCAGCCCCAGCATTTT	CSAGDQPQHF
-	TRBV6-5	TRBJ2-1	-	TGTGCCAGCGTCCGTAGAGCGAGCTCCTACAATGAGCAGTTCTTC	CASVRRASSYNEQFF
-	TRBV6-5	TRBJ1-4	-	TGTGCCAGCCGTCCTTTAGTTGCAACTAATGAAAAACTGTTTTTT	CASRPLVATNEKLFF
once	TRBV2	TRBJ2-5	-	TGTGCCAGCACTAGTAGGTCAGAAAAAGAGACCCAGTACTTC	CASTSRSEKETQYF
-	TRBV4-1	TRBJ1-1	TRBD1	TGCGCCAGCAGCCGACAGGGGGCGCAACGAAACACTGAAGCTTTCTTT	CASSRQGAQRNTEAFF
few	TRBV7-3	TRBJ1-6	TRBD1	TGTGCCAGCAGCTCCGGGACAGTCAATTCACCCCTCCACTTT	CASSSGTVNSPLHF
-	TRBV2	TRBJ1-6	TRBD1	TGTGCCAGCAAGACGGAGGGGGCTGGGTCACCCCTCCACTTT	CASKTEGAGSPLHF
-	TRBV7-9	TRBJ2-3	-	TGTGCCAGCAGCTTAGCTCTCCTGGGCTCCGATACGCAGTATTTT	CASSLALLGSDTQYF